The sample holds a few counts of the clone carrying this T cell receptor (beta chain). Its matching antigen is unknown. There are 17 residues in the CDR3. The V gene lost 7 bases and the J gene lost 0 bases, with 17 bases spanning the gap. In germline, CDR1 is SGHRS, CDR2 YFSETQ. This sample was taken from a study of cytomegalovirus exposure and HLA in healthy donors. Overall study findings and caveats: Later genetic work tied a missense DCLRE1C variant to beta-chain V and J trimming.

Both 60 Vbeta primers and 13 Jbeta primers went into the PCR. The table came from immunoSEQ multiplex PCR; TCRdb's copy has only in-frame clones and leaves some out. The data hold nearly 110,000 clones, with approximately 79% observed a single time. This receptor was obtained from a woman aged 40 to 55 in good health and CMV-seropositive. Sequencing was carried out using PBMCs. J is TRBJ2-6 and V is TRBV5-1, with D maybe TRBD1 (6 bases). The CDR3 DNA is TGCGCCAGCTCCCCGTTTGACAGGCTCTCTGGGGCCAACGTCCTGACTTTC. It codes for CASSPFDRLSGANVLTF.